Shown below are 8 T cell receptor beta chains from a single sample sequenced in a study of CD8+ T cells in alopecia areata. Sequencing templates came from extracted RNA that was reverse transcribed into cDNA. Some clones are missing from TCRdb's copy, which holds only in-frame ones; the method was immunoSEQ multiplex PCR. Of 130,000 to 150,000 clones in the sample, 40% to 50% were seen once. What was sequenced was CD4+ T cells sorted from blood. These receptors all come from a human donor with alopecia areata.

This clone appeared a few times. The CDR3 loop reads CASSLSTVSYEQYF. The CDR3 DNA is TGTGCCAGCAGTTTATCCACAGTCTCCTACGAGCAGTACTTC. This chain joins TRBV28 and TRBJ2-7, with D uncertain. The CDR3 loop spans 14 amino acids. Germline V gene lookup returns CDR1 MDHEN and CDR2 SYDVKM. V shed 1 base and J shed 0 bases, with 7 bases lying between them. Based on the CDR3 plus reference TRBV28 and TRBJ2-7, the full variable domain is DVKVTQSSRYLVKRTGEKVFLECVQDMDHENMFWYRQDPGLGLRLIYFSYDVKMKEKGDIPEGYSVSREKKERFSLILESASTNQTSMYLCASSLSTVSYEQYFGPGTRLTVT.

Details on this clone: Its ends do not fully match the called genes, so a read error is possible. The rearrangement links TRBV28 to TRBJ2-1; 10 positions match TRBD2. Germline CDR1 reads MDHEN; CDR2 reads SYDVKM. This CDR3 region has 12 residues. The CDR3 sequence is CASSLTSGNVIF. CDR3 coding DNA: TGTGCCAGCAGTTTAACTAGCGGGAATGTGATCTTC.

This clone was counted only a few times. This chain connects TRBV29-1 to TRBJ2-7; maybe TRBD1 (6 bases). V dropped 7 bases and J dropped 2 bases, with 12 bases sitting between them. CDR1 is SQVTM, CDR2 ANQGSEA, per germline. The CDR3 spans 12 residues. The CDR3: CSGRQDPYEQYF. CDR3 nucleotides: TGCAGCGGGCGACAGGACCCCTACGAGCAGTACTTC.

The CDR3 is CASSWGSGRTYEQYF. The CDR3 DNA reads TGCGCCAGCAGCTGGGGGAGCGGGAGGACCTACGAGCAGTACTTC. This chain joins TRBV5-1 and TRBJ2-7, with 9 bases that match TRBD2. The CDR3 totals 15 residues. Germline CDR1 reads SGHRS; CDR2 reads YFSETQ. The V segment lost 3 bases and the J segment 2 bases; nucleotides outside the gene matches: 6.

The genes are TRBV29-1 and TRBJ2-7; D might be TRBD2 (5 bases). V shed 7 bases and J shed 3 bases, with 10 bases lying between them. CDR1 is SQVTM and CDR2 is ANQGSEA in the germline V gene. The CDR3 is 11 residues long. CDR3 nucleotide sequence: TGCAGCGCCTTAGGAGGCTACGAGCAGTACTTC. It is translated as CSALGGYEQYF.

A few counts support this clone. The V and J genes are TRBV29-1 and TRBJ2-1, with TRBD2 as a possible D gene (6 bases). Germline CDR1 and CDR2: SQVTM and ANQGSEA. The V gene lost 8 bases and the J gene lost 6 bases, with 11 bases spanning the gap. CDR3 length equals 11 residues. The DNA for the CDR3 is TGCAGCCAGTCCGGGGGCAATGAGCAGTTCTTC. As protein: CSQSGGNEQFF.

This clone occurred a few times. J is TRBJ2-2 and V is TRBV30; unclear D gene. Per germline, CDR1 GTSNPN and CDR2 SVGIG (reference sequence). The CDR3 extends over 14 amino acids. Deletions cut 2 bases from V and 4 bases from J, with 11 bases between. The CDR3 DNA reads TGTGCCTGGAGTCCCCCCGGCGGCACCGGGGAGCTGTTTTTT. Translation: CAWSPPGGTGELFF. Complete variable domain (other parts from reference TRBV30 and TRBJ2-2): SQTIHQWPATLVQPVGSPLSLECTVEGTSNPNLYWYRQAAGRGLQLLFYSVGIGQISSEVPQNLSASRPQDRQFILSSKKLLLSDSGFYLCAWSPPGGTGELFFGEGSRLTVL.

About this clone: This sample includes further DNA sequences coding for the same CDR3. This rearrangement joins TRBV27 to TRBJ2-5; D unclear. Germline CDR1 is MNHEY and CDR2 is SMNVEV (reference sequence). This CDR3 has 11 amino acids. Deletions cut 4 bases from V and 5 bases from J, with 5 bases between. Written as DNA, the CDR3 is TGTGCCAGCAGTTATAGGGAGACCCAGTACTTC. As protein: CASSYRETQYF.